One sample yielded the 10 T cell receptor beta chains listed below, sequenced in a study of early T cells in non-severe SARS-CoV-2 infection. TCRdb re-called the 5' RACE reads with MiXCR, one entry per CDR3 protein. The sample consists of about 40,000 distinct CDR3 sequences, 4.5% to 5% of them appearing once. Material: whole blood. The receptors here all came from an adult who was a healthcare worker with PCR-confirmed SARS-CoV-2 infection or an uninfected control (not recorded which).

This clonotype was recorded many times. The rearrangement joins TRBV6-2 or TRBV6-3 to TRBJ2-4, with D possibly matching TRBD1 (6 bases). The CDR3 contains 15 residues. CDR1 is MNHEY and CDR2 is SVGEGT in the germline V gene. Trimming stripped 11 bases from V and 2 bases from J, with 19 bases between. As DNA, the CDR3 is TGTGCCGCCACCAAAGGGGGACGCACCAAAAACATTCAGTACTTC. Translated: CAATKGGRTKNIQYF.

This clonotype was seen many times. The chain carries TRBV25-1 and TRBJ1-4; 11 positions match TRBD1. This CDR3 has 14 residues. V dropped 3 bases and J dropped 11; count of bases not matched to a gene: 5. Germline lookup yields CDR1 MGHDK and CDR2 SYGVNS. In DNA form, the CDR3 reads TGTGCCAGCAGTGATGGGACAGGGGGTTCTAAACTGTTTTTT. Translated, it gives CASSDGTGGSKLFF.

This clonotype was counted at least ten times. V usage is TRBV28 and J usage is TRBJ1-5; TRBD1 aligns across 7 bases. The CDR3 sequence is 18 residues long. With V trimmed by 6 bases and J by 0 bases, 14 bases remained unmatched. Germline assignment: CDR1 MDHEN and CDR2 SYDVKM. CDR3 nucleotides: TGTGCCAGCAGGCTCCGCCGGGACAGCCTTTATAGCAATCAGCCCCAGCATTTT. The encoded protein is CASRLRRDSLYSNQPQHF.

This clonotype was picked up a small number of times. The chain recombines TRBV5-1 with TRBJ2-2, with D perhaps matching TRBD2 (6 bases). CDR3 length: 13 amino acids. Germline V CDR1 and CDR2: SGHRS, YFSETQ. V gave up 0 bases and J gave up 6 bases, with 6 bases separating them. The CDR3 is CASSLGEAGELFF. CDR3 sequence (DNA): TGCGCCAGCAGCTTGGGGGAGGCCGGGGAGCTGTTTTTT.

This clonotype was picked up many times. The rearrangement joins TRBV12-3 or TRBV12-4 to TRBJ1-2, with D possibly TRBD1 on 6 matching bases. This CDR3 has 13 amino acids. The V and J ends lost 6 bases and 8 bases respectively, with 16 bases between them. CDR3 sequence: CASSPSGASGYTF. CDR3 bases: TGTGCCAGCAGCCCGTCAGGGGCATCAGGCTACACCTTC.

This clonotype was picked up many times. The rearrangement links TRBV7-2 to TRBJ2-3, with 8 bases fitting TRBD2. CDR3 length: 15 residues. Germline V lookup: CDR1 SGHTA, CDR2 FQGNSA. Trimming cost V 7 bases and J 2 bases; bases outside gene matches: 8. CDR3 nucleotide sequence: TGTGCCAGCATCCCCGGGACTAGGCCCACAGATACGCAGTATTTT. This gives the protein CASIPGTRPTDTQYF.

The rearrangement joins TRBV6-1 to TRBJ2-6, with D unclear. V was pared by 8 bases and J by 1 base, with 9 bases between. The CDR3 spans 14 residues. Looked up from germline, CDR1 is MNHNS and CDR2 is SASEGT. CDR3 coding DNA: TGTGCCAGCGAACGACCGTCTGGGGCCAACGTCCTGACTTTC. It specifies CASERPSGANVLTF.

This clonotype came up a few times. CDR3 coding DNA: TGTGCCAGTAGTAAAGGCGGCGGGAGGGCCGGAGATACGCAGTATTTT. Translating gives CASSKGGGRAGDTQYF. The rearrangement joins TRBV19 to TRBJ2-3, with 9 bases fitting TRBD2. The CDR3 runs to 16 residues. V was pared by 4 bases and J by 5 bases, with 10 bases of the junction left unmatched. In germline, CDR1 is LNHDA, CDR2 SQIVND (reference sequence).

The table lists this clonotype with a few counts. The chain couples TRBV29-1 to TRBJ2-7; tentative D call: TRBD1 (6 bases). V gave up 3 bases and J gave up 3 bases, with 6 bases separating them. The CDR3 is made up of 11 amino acids. CDR1 SQVTM and CDR2 ANQGSEA come from the germline V gene. The CDR3: CSVDRGYEQYF. Here the CDR3 DNA reads TGCAGCGTTGACAGGGGCTACGAGCAGTACTTC.

This clonotype was counted ten times or more. This chain links TRBV7-2 with TRBJ1-2; no reliable D call. This CDR3 is built from 14 residues. Germline CDR1 is SGHTA and CDR2 is FQGNSA. V dropped 5 bases and J dropped 4 bases, with 14 bases sitting between them. CDR3 DNA: TGTGCCAGCAGCCCTGTCGGCCGAATCTATGGCTACACCTTC. Its protein product is CASSPVGRIYGYTF.